The entry below gives a single TCR beta chain sequence along with its context. This receptor's antigen is unknown. The input lacks base qualities; no much larger clone sits a single base away. The data were obtained in a study of blood T cell repertoires in COVID-19 (dated by TCRdb to about 2020). Context from the whole study: Samples covering the acute and convalescent phases of COVID-19 were provided by collaborators in the United States, Italy and Spain. The prospective study material was composed of cDNA or gDNA derived from T cells, B-cell-depleted T cells, or PBMCs. The dataset comprised deeply sampled blood TCRbeta repertoires from subjects exposed to, actively infected with, or recovered from COVID-19. The repertoires were released in a freely available public database intended as a resource for research on the immune response to SARS-CoV-2. The samples were drawn from two sources: the first 160 participants of the ongoing ImmuneRACE study, and over 1,000 subjects contributed by 6 global collaborators. The sample metadata nearly always contained a de-identified subject ID, COVID-19 status, age in years and sex. Where HLA class I and class II types were available, the types were taken from metadata supplied by the sample provider, not from assay-based typing. The research as a whole found: Clinical and demographic metadata were provided uncurated, with the amount varying by source and participant.

The immunoSEQ Assay, a bias-controlled multiplex PCR, was used to amplify TCRbeta CDR3 regions from genomic DNA. The study's processing was this. The number of nucleated cells in each sample was estimated from the amplification of reference gene primers within the assay. To quantify the absolute abundance of each unique TCRbeta CDR3 rearrangement, sequence reads were collapsed and filtered. For each sample, productive Simpson clonality was calculated as the square root of Simpson's diversity index across productive rearrangements. Here the immuneACCESS table is served through TCRdb, limited to in-frame sequences with V and J called. Missing clones are a known gap in these copies; in checked studies unresolved V genes cover under half, and the rest lacks a known reason. V, J and clone size were drawn from that table, and D and trimming were deduced from the DNA. This sample holds some 150,000 clones; 75% to 85% were observed only once. The top ten constitute under 0.75% of the sample.

The CDR3 holds 15 amino acids from the cysteine to the phenylalanine. The kept DNA is CDR3 alone, 45 bases in frame from the first base. The germline V gene sets CDR1 to ENHRY and CDR2 to SYGVKD. The junction shows trimming of 5 bases on V and 2 bases on J, and the gene matches do not reach 4 bases of it. Collaborating institutions collected whole blood in K2EDTA tubes following their own protocols. Collaborator samples were shipped for TCRbeta analysis as frozen whole blood, isolated PBMCs, or DNA extracted from either sample type. Input material: peripheral blood. The chain links TRBV10-3 with TRBJ2-1; 9 central bases correspond to TRBD2. The clonotype was recovered from a man in his sixties with acute or convalescent COVID-19. The CDR3 here reads CAISPSGIPYNEQFF. The nucleotides are TGTGCCATCAGTCCTAGCGGGATCCCCTACAATGAGCAGTTCTTC.